The present entry profiles one T cell receptor (beta chain) with its context. This clonotype was found many times. What antigen it recognizes has not been identified. Nothing much larger sits one base from this clone, and base qualities are not available. Including the terminal cysteine and phenylalanine, the CDR3 comprises 14 residues. Solely the CDR3 DNA is kept, with 42 bases framed from the first base. V is pared back by 2 bases and J by 5 bases, with 9 bases lying between the germline termini. The record originates from a study of regulatory T cells in long-lasting Graves disease (dated by TCRdb to 2020 to 2022). Study-wide context: Patients with newly diagnosed Graves' disease had been on antithyroid drugs for under 3 months. A total of some 35 samples underwent TCR sequencing, from roughly 13 patients with persistent Graves' disease and approximately 20 patients with newly diagnosed Graves' disease. Patients with persistent Graves' disease were compared with patients with newly diagnosed Graves' disease using TCR sequencing and RNA sequencing of peripheral blood. The study was conducted in China and was registered as a clinical trial. The full study reports these points: The small sample size was acknowledged by the authors as a limitation that may reduce accuracy. Only peripheral blood was studied, because thyroid tissue, the primary lesion, was inaccessible. Sequencing and analysis were restricted to the TCR beta chain. More public clonotypes were shared among persistent patients (roughly 2,700) than among newly diagnosed patients (966). Persistent Graves' disease patients showed lower TCR Shannon entropy and fewer highly expanded clones than newly diagnosed patients, suggesting clonal expansion. Persistent disease showed preferential use of TRBV28, TRBJ1-2 and TRBJ2-5, whereas newly diagnosed disease favored TRBV20-1 and TRBJ2-1.

The sample's time point label is to be understood as: newly diagnosed GD, antithyroid drugs for less than 3 months. RNA was extracted from PBMCs in TRIzol for both TCR sequencing and RNA sequencing. The diagnosis of Graves' disease followed American Thyroid Association guidelines. The patients came from an endocrinology department in Xi'an, China. Each patient gave approximately 9.7 milliliters of peripheral blood, collected in an EDTA anticoagulant tube. Ficoll Paque Plus density gradient separation was used to isolate PBMCs, and no additional T cell sorting was done. An Agilent 2100 Bioanalyzer and agarose gel were used to check RNA quality, and a NanoDrop 2000 was used to measure RNA concentration. Libraries were made using multiplex PCR. The sequencer was an Illumina HiSeq 4000. CDR3 regions were amplified by Arm-PCR with iRepertoire HTBI primers to construct TCR beta libraries. Before sequencing, the PCR products underwent gel purification. Per the authors' processing: Gene usage analysis of CDR3 amino acid clonotypes relied on the roughly 67 TRBV and 14 TRBJ segments identified across samples. COPE and FqMerger were used to merge the filtered high-quality paired reads into contigs. BLAST was used to align contigs to the IMGT TRBV, TRBD and TRBJ reference genes, and CDR3 was defined following IMGT. Any clonotype with a frequency above 0.1% was classified as a highly expanded clone. Shannon entropy was used to measure repertoire diversity, and the Gini coefficient was used to measure V-J evenness. A clonotype was considered public if more than one individual shared it. TCRdb itself trimmed the public reads at Q25 with fastp, ran MiXCR and retained productive beta chains. Rows matching on CDR3 protein sequence are summarized as one entry with the most common DNA and genes. The V and J calls were determined by TCRdb, not by the authors. The sample table lists roughly 360,000 distinct CDR3 sequences, 12% of them with a count of one. Clones ranked in the top ten supply approximately 17% of the sample.

The same data also contributed to another study, on T cells in Graves' hyperthyroidism and ophthalmopathy. From that second study: Graves' hyperthyroidism was defined as stable when no progression to ophthalmopathy occurred over 18 months of follow-up. Hyperthyroidism patients were aged 18 to 65 years and newly diagnosed, with disease duration of less than 2 months. Patients with uncontrolled infections, other autoimmune diseases, pregnancy or lactation were excluded. Diagnoses were established on the basis of clinical symptoms, serum thyroxine and TRAb, thyroid ultrasound, and orbital computed tomography. The TCR CDR3 was subjected to a first round of RT-PCR using the HTBI primer set and the Qiagen OneStep RT-PCR kit. Most expanded thyroid clonotypes (frequency above 0.001) were also detected in blood, suggesting blood repertoires may reflect thyroid immune responses. A 13 V-J signature model separated ophthalmopathy from stable hyperthyroidism, with roughly 88% sensitivity and 81.08% specificity in cross-validation and 80%/75% in testing. During validation, the model predicted progression to ophthalmopathy a median of around six months ahead of onset, with around 71% sensitivity and less than 85% specificity. To identify distinguishing TCR V-J signatures, a discovery cohort of roughly 100 patients was used, comprising under 45 with Graves' ophthalmopathy and approximately 57 with stable Graves' hyperthyroidism. Prospective prediction of ophthalmopathy was tested in an independent validation cohort of some 20 hyperthyroidism patients and 17 patients who later progressed to ophthalmopathy. For training and testing, the 95 to 100 patients in the discovery cohort were randomly divided in a 7:3 ratio. In about 6 Graves' hyperthyroidism patients, the study also compared T-cell repertoires from thyroid tissue with T-cell repertoires from blood. After sampling, hyperthyroidism patients received methimazole starting at 30 mg daily, and ophthalmopathy patients received high-dose intravenous methylprednisolone. The libraries were constructed in a second round of multiplex PCR and then size-selected and purified. The libraries were sequenced on an Illumina HiSeq2000 using paired-end 100 bp reads. SOAPnuke was used to process the raw data, throwing out any read that contained adapters or uncalled bases, had a mean Phred below 15, or lacked an exact constant-primer or identifier match. COPE v1.2.5 was used to merge high-quality paired reads, and clonotypes were defined as unique nucleotide sequences. MiTCR v1.1 was used to align the clonotypes against IMGT TRBV, TRBD and TRBJ reference segments. The analysis included only V-J combinations with a frequency above 0.0001, which together covered 99% to 99.2% of the repertoires. A TCS score was defined as the ratio between F50 (clonal expansion) and ExV (chaos), using BLOSUM62-based TCRdist between CDR3 peptides within each V-J. Welch's t-statistics and random forest reduced fewer than 550 V-J features to 13, which were used in a naive Bayes classifier (R e1071). No statistical method was used to set the sample size in advance, and investigators knew the group allocation. The paper reports TCR Vbeta CDR3 sequencing of fewer than 150 peripheral blood samples: approximately 41 ophthalmopathy, under 85 hyperthyroidism and approximately 17 progressor patients.

Source: peripheral blood mononuclear cells (PBMCs), taken at new diagnosis, from a patient treated with antithyroid drugs. The TCR originated in a woman under 30 with Graves disease. Donor details come from another sample of the same person, matched by shared clones. Here the chain combines TRBV12-3 or TRBV12-4 and TRBJ2-2; the D segment could be TRBD2, given 6 matching bases. The nucleotide sequence is given as TGTGCCAGCAGTTTACAGACTAGTACCGGGGAGCTGTTTTTT. This translates into CASSLQTSTGELFF.